The 10 T cell receptor beta chains given below trace back to one sample, sequenced in a study of T cell responses to AZD1222 COVID-19 vaccine. Assay used: immunoSEQ multiplex PCR; TCRdb lists only in-frame clones, some missing. Here the sample spans around 120,000 clones, about 93% being singletons. The input for sequencing was peripheral blood, taken 28 days after the second AZD1222 dose. The source is an adult who received the AZD1222 COVID-19 vaccine.

V is TRBV12-3 or TRBV12-4 and J is TRBJ1-2; TRBD1 matches 8 bases. The length of the CDR3 is 13 residues. Trimming cost V 5 bases and J 11 bases; bases outside gene matches: 10. The CDR3 DNA follows: TGTGCCAGCAGTCCGACAGGGGAGGTTCGTTACACCTTC. Its protein is CASSPTGEVRYTF.

The V gene is TRBV5-6, the J gene TRBJ1-6, with D possibly matching TRBD1 (5 bases). The CDR3 is 15 amino acids. CDR1 is SGHDT, CDR2 YYEEEE, per germline. V shed 4 bases and J shed 9 bases, with 17 bases lying between them. DNA of the CDR3: TGTGCCAGCAGCGTGGGGACGGGTGGGCTTTCACCCCTCCACTTT. Translating gives CASSVGTGGLSPLHF.

The V and J genes are TRBV12-3 or TRBV12-4 and TRBJ2-2; D is unclear. This CDR3 has 11 residues. The V end was cut by 3 bases, the J end by 8 bases, with 4 bases between. The CDR3 DNA is TGTGCCAGCAGTTTTTTTGGGGAGCTGTTTTTT. Translated: CASSFFGELFF.

V gene TRBV10-2 combines with J gene TRBJ1-5, with D possibly being TRBD1 (5 bases). Trimming stripped 0 bases from V and 6 bases from J, with 12 bases between. The CDR3 is 15 residues long. The germline CDR1 and CDR2 sequences are WSHSY and SAAADI. CDR3 sequence (DNA): TGCGCCAGCAGTGAGTCGTGGCAGGGAAGTCAGCCCCAGCATTTT. Its protein product is CASSESWQGSQPQHF.

This clone came up a few times. V gene TRBV27 combines with J gene TRBJ2-2; 10 bases are a match to TRBD2. The V segment lost 7 bases and the J segment 6 bases; nucleotides outside the gene matches: 8. CDR1 and CDR2 (germline): MNHEY, SMNVEV (reference sequence). The CDR3 consists of 15 residues. The CDR3 loop reads CASNPTSGVAGELFF. The CDR3, as DNA: TGTGCCAGCAACCCCACTAGCGGGGTTGCCGGGGAGCTGTTTTTT.

The chain links TRBV18 to TRBJ1-2; 8 bases agree with TRBD1. J was trimmed by 5 bases and V by 6 bases; bases with no gene match: 11. Germline V gene lookup returns CDR1 KGHSH and CDR2 LQKENI. The CDR3 extends over 15 amino acids. The DNA of the CDR3 is TGTGCCAGCTCCCAACAGGGGGGACAGCTATATGGCTACACCTTC. Residues: CASSQQGGQLYGYTF. The full variable domain, in which reference TRBV18 and TRBJ1-2 provide the parts outside the CDR3, is NAGVMQNPRHLVRRRGQEARLRCSPMKGHSHVYWYRQLPEEGLKFMVYLQKENIIDESGMPKERFSAEFPKEGPSILRIQQVVRGDSAAYFCASSQQGGQLYGYTFGSGTRLTVV.

V is TRBV12-3 or TRBV12-4 and J is TRBJ1-2; D remains ambiguous. V was trimmed by 1 base and J by 4 bases, leaving 7 bases between them. This CDR3 is built from 13 residues. The CDR3 DNA is TGTGCCAGCAGTTTAGGGCAAGTCTATGGCTACACCTTC. As protein: CASSLGQVYGYTF.

The rearrangement links TRBV5-1 to TRBJ2-3; 11 nucleotides agree with TRBD2. The CDR3 runs 16 residues. In germline, CDR1 is SGHRS, CDR2 YFSETQ. V trimming: 0 bases; J trimming: 5 bases; junction bases outside the gene matches: 5. The CDR3: CASSLVLAGVGDTQYF. The CDR3 nucleotides read TGCGCCAGCAGCTTGGTACTAGCGGGAGTTGGAGATACGCAGTATTTT.

The chain employs TRBV28 and TRBJ2-7, with TRBD2 identical over 7 bases. The germline CDR1 and CDR2 sequences are MDHEN and SYDVKM. V trimming: 7 bases; J trimming: 6 bases; junction bases outside the gene matches: 12. The CDR3 spans 14 residues. CDR3 protein: CASTLQQRGREQYF. CDR3 nucleotides: TGTGCCAGCACCCTCCAGCAGCGGGGACGCGAGCAGTACTTC.

The V and J genes are TRBV10-3 and TRBJ2-1; TRBD1 matches 7 bases. CDR1 is ENHRY, CDR2 SYGVKD, per germline. This CDR3 contains 14 residues. The ends lost 6 bases at V and 4 bases at J; junction bases unmatched: 6. The CDR3, as DNA: TGTGCCATCAGCCGGGACAGAGATTACAATGAGCAGTTCTTC. Its protein product is CAISRDRDYNEQFF.